The T cell receptor (beta chain) described here comes from a study of blood T cell repertoires in COVID-19. Repertoires were generated with immunoSEQ multiplex PCR, while TCRdb's copy carries only in-frame clones and drops some. Here the sample spans roughly 300,000 clones, around 85% being singletons. Only a few counts were recorded for this clone. This CDR3 is built from 14 residues. With 0 bases removed from V and 1 base from J, the gap between germline ends came to 7 bases. The germline gives CDR1 SGHNT, CDR2 YYREEE (reference sequence). This chain uses TRBV5-4 with TRBJ1-1, with TRBD1 as a possible D gene (6 bases). Specimen: PBMCs or T cells enriched from blood (not recorded which). The receptor's source is a woman in her thirties or forties with acute COVID-19. The CDR3 nucleotides are TGTGCCAGCAGCTTGGGAGGGGGGAACACTGAAGCTTTCTTT. Residues: CASSLGGGNTEAFF.